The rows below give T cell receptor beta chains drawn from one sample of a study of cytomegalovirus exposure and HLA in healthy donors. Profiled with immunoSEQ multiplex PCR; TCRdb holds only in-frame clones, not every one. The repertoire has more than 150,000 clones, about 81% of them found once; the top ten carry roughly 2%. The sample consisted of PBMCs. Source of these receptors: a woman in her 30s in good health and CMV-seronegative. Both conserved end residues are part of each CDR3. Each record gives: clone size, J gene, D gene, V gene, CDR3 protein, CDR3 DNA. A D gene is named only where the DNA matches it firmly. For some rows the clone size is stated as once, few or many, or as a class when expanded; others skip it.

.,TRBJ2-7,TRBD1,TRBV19,CASSMGTGAYEQYF,TGTGCCAGTAGTATGGGGACAGGGGCGTACGAGCAGTACTTC
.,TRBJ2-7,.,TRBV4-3,CASSPDRDSYEQYF,TGCGCCAGCAGCCCCGACAGGGACTCCTACGAGCAATACTTC
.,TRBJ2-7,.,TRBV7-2,CASSLDGIGSYEQYF,TGTGCCAGCAGCTTAGACGGGATTGGCTCCTACGAGCAGTACTTC
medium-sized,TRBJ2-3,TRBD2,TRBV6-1,CASSEEYGTSGFDTQYF,TGTGCCAGCAGTGAAGAGTATGGGACTAGTGGTTTTGATACGCAGTATTTT
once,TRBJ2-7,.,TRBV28,CASTKVGLGQYF,TGTGCCAGCACGAAAGTCGGTCTTGGGCAGTACTTC
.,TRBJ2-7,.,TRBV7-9,CASSFPSVGFSYEQYF,TGTGCCAGCAGCTTCCCCTCCGTCGGGTTCTCCTACGAGCAGTACTTC
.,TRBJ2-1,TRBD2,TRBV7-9,CASSFVSGGNNEQFF,TGTGCCAGCAGCTTTGTGAGCGGGGGGAACAATGAGCAGTTCTTC
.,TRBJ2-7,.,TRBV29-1,CSVVQGSYEQYF,TGCAGCGTTGTGCAGGGATCCTACGAGCAGTACTTC
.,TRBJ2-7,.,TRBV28,CASAYELNEQYF,TGTGCCAGCGCATATGAGTTGAACGAGCAGTACTTC
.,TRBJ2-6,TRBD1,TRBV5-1,CASSLGLRQGASEGANVLTF,TGCGCCAGCAGCTTGGGTTTGCGGCAGGGGGCGTCTGAGGGGGCCAACGTCCTGACTTTC
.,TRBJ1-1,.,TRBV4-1,CASSQVGGGPEAFF,TGCGCCAGCAGCCAAGTAGGGGGGGGACCTGAAGCTTTCTTT
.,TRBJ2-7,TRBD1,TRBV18,CASSLAGDSYEQYF,TGTGCCAGCTCACTCGCTGGGGACAGCTACGAGCAGTACTTC
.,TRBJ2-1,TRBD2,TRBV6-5,CASSTSGGAYNEQFF,TGTGCCAGCAGTACTAGCGGGGGGGCTTACAATGAGCAGTTCTTC
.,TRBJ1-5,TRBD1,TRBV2,CASVRDRGTQPQHF,TGTGCCAGCGTCCGGGACAGGGGCACTCAGCCCCAGCATTTT
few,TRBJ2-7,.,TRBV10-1,CASSLSRVRNYEQYF,TGCGCCAGCAGCTTATCTCGGGTCCGAAACTACGAGCAGTACTTC
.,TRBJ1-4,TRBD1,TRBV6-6,CASRNRDSNEKLFF,TGTGCCAGCAGAAACCGGGACAGTAATGAAAAACTGTTTTTT
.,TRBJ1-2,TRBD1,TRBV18,CASSPTGQGDYGYTF,TGTGCCAGCTCACCAACAGGACAGGGGGACTATGGCTACACCTTC
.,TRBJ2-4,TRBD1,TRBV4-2,CASSQVLLDREIAKNSQYF,TGTGCCAGCAGCCAAGTCCTACTCGACAGGGAAATAGCCAAAAACAGTCAGTACTTC
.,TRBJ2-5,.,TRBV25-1,CASSASAQETQYF,TGTGCCAGCAGTGCTAGCGCTCAAGAGACCCAGTACTTC
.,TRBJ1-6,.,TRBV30,CASETPGVSPLHF,TGTGCTTCCGAAACTCCGGGGGTTTCACCCCTCCACTTT
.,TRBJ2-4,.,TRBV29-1,CSVEVGSGPKNIQYF,TGCAGCGTTGAAGTAGGGAGTGGGCCCAAAAACATTCAGTACTTC
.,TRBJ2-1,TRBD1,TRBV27,CASSSYTGQGHEQFF,TGTGCCAGCAGTTCGTACACGGGACAGGGGCATGAGCAGTTCTTC
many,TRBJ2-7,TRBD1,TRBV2,CASSLRTGGSYEQYF,TGTGCCAGCAGTCTTCGGACAGGGGGCTCCTACGAGCAGTACTTC
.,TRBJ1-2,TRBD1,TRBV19,CASSTTGGLSYGYTF,TGTGCCAGTAGTACGACAGGGGGCTTGAGCTATGGCTACACCTTC
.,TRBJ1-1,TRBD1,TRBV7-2,CASSLGGQVGTEAFF,TGTGCCAGCAGCTTAGGAGGACAGGTAGGCACTGAAGCTTTCTTT
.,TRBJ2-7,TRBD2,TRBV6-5,CASGPRASGSYEQYF,TGTGCCAGCGGCCCCCGGGCTAGCGGGAGTTACGAGCAGTACTTC
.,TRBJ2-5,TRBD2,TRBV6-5,CASRMTSGGSVTQYF,TGTGCCAGCAGGATGACTAGCGGGGGTAGTGTGACCCAGTACTTC
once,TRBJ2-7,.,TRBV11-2,CASSLGAAYEQYF,TGTGCCAGCAGCTTAGGGGCTGCCTACGAGCAGTACTTC
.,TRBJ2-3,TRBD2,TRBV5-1,CASSLGLAGGTDTQYF,TGCGCCAGCAGCCTTGGACTAGCGGGGGGCACAGATACGCAGTATTTT
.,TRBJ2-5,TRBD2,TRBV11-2,CASSLDLGLAGLWYQETQYF,TGTGCCAGCAGCTTAGATCTTGGGCTAGCGGGGCTTTGGTACCAAGAGACCCAGTACTTC
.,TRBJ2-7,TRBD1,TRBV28,CASSLRDRNYEQYF,TGTGCCAGCAGTTTGAGGGACAGGAACTACGAGCAGTACTTC
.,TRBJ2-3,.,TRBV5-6,CASSLVWQGSDTQYF,TGTGCCAGCAGCTTGGTTTGGCAGGGTTCAGATACGCAGTATTTT
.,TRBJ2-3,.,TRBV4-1,CASSQDGQGRSTDTQYF,TGCGCCAGCAGCCAAGATGGGCAGGGGCGAAGCACAGATACGCAGTATTTT
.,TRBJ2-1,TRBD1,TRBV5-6,CASSFPGQGYNEQFF,TGTGCCAGCAGCTTCCCCGGACAGGGGTACAATGAGCAGTTCTTC
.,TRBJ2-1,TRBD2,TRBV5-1,CASSRGGVGNEQFF,TGCGCCAGCAGCCGCGGGGGGGTAGGGAATGAGCAGTTCTTC
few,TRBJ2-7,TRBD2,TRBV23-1,CASGRAQREYFEQYF,TGCGCCAGCGGGAGGGCCCAGCGGGAGTATTTTGAGCAGTACTTC
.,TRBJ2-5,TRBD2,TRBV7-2,CASSLGTSGSPETQYF,TGTGCCAGCAGCTTAGGGACTAGCGGGAGCCCAGAGACCCAGTACTTC
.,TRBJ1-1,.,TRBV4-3,CASSQDLAGGYSNTEAFF,TGCGCCAGCAGCCAAGATCTCGCGGGTGGGTATAGCAACACTGAAGCTTTCTTT
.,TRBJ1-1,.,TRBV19,CASTVTENTEAFF,TGTGCCAGTACCGTCACAGAGAACACTGAAGCTTTCTTT
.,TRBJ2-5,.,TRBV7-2,CASSEQVSETQYF,TGTGCCAGCAGCGAACAGGTCTCCGAGACCCAGTACTTC
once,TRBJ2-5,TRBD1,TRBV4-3,CASSQGIQGTGETQYF,TGCGCCAGCAGCCAAGGAATACAGGGGACGGGCGAGACCCAGTACTTC
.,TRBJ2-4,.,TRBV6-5,CASSYSAAAKNIQYF,TGTGCCAGCAGTTACTCGGCAGCGGCCAAAAACATTCAGTACTTC
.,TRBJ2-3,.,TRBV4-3,CASSQGGPDTQYF,TGCGCCAGCAGCCAGGGGGGACCAGATACGCAGTATTTT
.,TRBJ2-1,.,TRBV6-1,CASSHRVYLYNEQFF,TGTGCCAGCAGCCACAGGGTTTACCTCTACAATGAGCAGTTCTTC
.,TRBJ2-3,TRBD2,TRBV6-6,CASSYFTSVADTQYF,TGTGCCAGCAGTTACTTTACTAGCGTCGCAGATACGCAGTATTTT
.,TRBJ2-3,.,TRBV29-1,CSVGDQGFPTDTQYF,TGCAGCGTCGGAGATCAGGGGTTCCCCACAGATACGCAGTATTTT
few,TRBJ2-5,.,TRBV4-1,CASSPGGWRPDAETQYF,TGCGCCAGCAGCCCCGGGGGATGGCGACCCGATGCAGAGACCCAGTACTTC
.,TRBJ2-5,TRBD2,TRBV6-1,CASSARAGGETQYF,TGTGCCAGCAGTGCGCGGGCGGGAGGGGAGACCCAGTACTTC
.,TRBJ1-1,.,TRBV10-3,CAAGSVAGNTEAFF,TGTGCCGCCGGTAGTGTTGCAGGGAACACTGAAGCTTTCTTT